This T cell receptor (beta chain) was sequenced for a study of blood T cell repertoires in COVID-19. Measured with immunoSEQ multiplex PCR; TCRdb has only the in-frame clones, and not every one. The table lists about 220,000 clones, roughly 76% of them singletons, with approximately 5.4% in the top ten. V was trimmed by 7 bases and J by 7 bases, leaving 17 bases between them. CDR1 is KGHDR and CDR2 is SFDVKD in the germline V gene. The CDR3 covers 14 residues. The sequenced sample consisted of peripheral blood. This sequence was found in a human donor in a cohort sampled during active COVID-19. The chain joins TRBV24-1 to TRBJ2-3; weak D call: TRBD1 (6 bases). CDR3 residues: CATRPAGAPNTQYF. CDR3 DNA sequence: TGTGCCACCAGGCCGGCAGGGGCGCCGAATACGCAGTATTTT.